This note documents a single T cell receptor (beta chain) sequence. The antigen is not known. In germline, CDR1 is SEHNR, CDR2 FQNEAQ (reference sequence). The V and J ends lost 6 bases and 3 bases respectively, with 14 bases between them. The CDR3 is 14 residues long. The sample comes from a study of T cell responses to AZD1222 COVID-19 vaccine. Findings and limits, study-wide: Breadth and depth of Spike-specific TCRs rose after two AZD1222 doses. Reportedly, nearly half the spike-specific TCRs target unmutated variant regions.

TCRdb's copy holds only in-frame clones and misses some; the assay was immunoSEQ multiplex PCR. The sample shows 95,000 to 110,000 clones, roughly 90% of them seen only once. The source was peripheral blood, collected 28 days after the second AZD1222 dose. The chain carries TRBV7-9 and TRBJ1-1; a weak D match, TRBD1 (5 bases). This TCR derives from an adult who received the AZD1222 COVID-19 vaccine. The CDR3 nucleotides are TGTGCCAGCAGACTCGCAGGGTTATACACTGAAGCTTTCTTT. This encodes CASRLAGLYTEAFF.